The T cell receptor (beta chain) described here comes from a study of cytomegalovirus exposure and HLA in healthy donors. The wider study: Caucasian-associated ancestry cluster membership applied to 75% to 85% of around 400 genotyped donors. Study outcomes and limitations: No immune exposure information besides CMV serostatus was available.

Note on this clone: The antigen is undetermined.

In the PCR, 60 Vbeta and 13 Jbeta primers were used. Clones were sequenced by immunoSEQ multiplex PCR, and TCRdb holds only the in-frame ones, with some missing. The sample includes 160,000 or so clones, roughly four fifths seen only once; the top ten take 4.9%. The CDR3 extends over 16 amino acids. With 4 bases removed from V and 5 bases from J, the gap between germline ends came to 21 bases. Germline loops: CDR1 SGHRS, CDR2 YFSETQ. The chain has TRBV5-1 and TRBJ2-5, with a weak D call TRBD2 (6 bases). The source material was PBMCs. The clonotype originates from a young woman in good health and CMV-seropositive. CDR3 amino acids: CASSNGGFGRVETQYF. The CDR3 DNA follows: TGCGCCAGCAGCAACGGGGGTTTCGGGCGGGTGGAGACCCAGTACTTC.